These T cell receptor beta chains were read from a single sample in a study of PD-L1 blockade in urothelial cancer. The repertoire was sequenced with immunoSEQ multiplex PCR; TCRdb's copy has only in-frame clones and lacks some. The repertoire holds about 120,000 clones, with around 89% as singletons. Here the sequenced sample was PBMCs, taken around atezolizumab (anti-PD-L1) treatment. The receptors here all came from a man in his 60s with urothelial cancer. Both conserved end residues are part of each CDR3. Fields, in order: J gene, D gene, V gene, clone size, CDR3 DNA, CDR3 protein. A D gene is named only where the DNA matches it firmly. Size is stated for part of the rows, as once, few or many counts, or as a class when the clone is expanded.

>TRBJ2-3|TRBD2|TRBV9|NA
TGTGCCAGCAGCGTAGCAGCGGGAGTTCCAGATACGCAGTATTTT
CASSVAAGVPDTQYF
>TRBJ1-1|TRBD1|TRBV5-4|NA
TGTGCCAGCAGCCGGGACAGGGGGAACACTGAAGCTTTCTTT
CASSRDRGNTEAFF
>TRBJ2-1|NA|TRBV4-2|NA
TGTGCCAGCAGCCAAGAAGAGGGCGGCGGTAAAGAGCAGTTCTTC
CASSQEEGGGKEQFF
>TRBJ1-5|NA|TRBV30|NA
TGTGCCTGGAGTCAGGGGACCCAACAGCCCCAGCATTTT
CAWSQGTQQPQHF
>TRBJ1-4|TRBD1|TRBV19|NA
TGTGCCAGTAGTGCGACTCCCGGGACAGGGGATGAAAAACTGTTTTTT
CASSATPGTGDEKLFF
>TRBJ2-7|NA|TRBV2|NA
TGTGCCAGCAGCGGTATCTACGAGCAGTACTTC
CASSGIYEQYF
>TRBJ2-7|NA|TRBV28|NA
TGTGCCAGCAGTTCCCCCGTCGCCTACGAGCAGTACTTC
CASSSPVAYEQYF
>TRBJ2-7|NA|TRBV5-1|NA
TGCGCCAGCAGCTTGGCAGGGGAAAGGGTCGAGCAGTACTTC
CASSLAGERVEQYF
>TRBJ2-3|TRBD1|TRBV4-2|NA
TGTGCCAGCAGCCAACCGACAGGGGGGGGAGATACGCAGTATTTT
CASSQPTGGGDTQYF
>TRBJ2-5|TRBD2|TRBV7-7|few
TGTGCCAGCAGCTTAGGGGAAGGCGGGGGGGAGACCCAGTACTTC
CASSLGEGGGETQYF
>TRBJ2-5|NA|TRBV5-1|NA
TGCGCCAGCAGCTCCTACTCGCGGGGAGAGACCCAGTACTTC
CASSSYSRGETQYF
>TRBJ2-5|NA|TRBV2|NA
TGTGCCAGCAATAAAGACAGTGGAGAGACCCAGTACTTC
CASNKDSGETQYF
>TRBJ1-6|TRBD1|TRBV19|NA
TGTGCCAGCCGGACAGGGCAAAATTCACCCCTCCACTTT
CASRTGQNSPLHF
>TRBJ1-1|TRBD1|TRBV19|NA
TGTGCCAGTAGCCTGTGGTTGGGACAGCCTAACACTGAAGCTTTCTTT
CASSLWLGQPNTEAFF
>TRBJ2-7|NA|TRBV4-1|NA
TGCGCCAGCAGCCCTCAGGGGGCTAGCGGCACCTCCTACGAGCAGTACTTC
CASSPQGASGTSYEQYF
>TRBJ1-5|NA|TRBV10-3|NA
TGTGCCATCAGGGACAGCAATAGCAATCAGCCCCAGCATTTT
CAIRDSNSNQPQHF
>TRBJ2-2|NA|TRBV6-6|once
TGTGCCGTGAGGCGGGTAACGAACACCGGGGAGCTGTTTTTT
CAVRRVTNTGELFF
>TRBJ2-1|TRBD1|TRBV6-1|NA
TGTGCCAGTACTCGCGACAGGGGGAAGGCGAATGAGCAGTTCTTC
CASTRDRGKANEQFF
>TRBJ2-3|TRBD2|TRBV5-1|NA
TGCGCCAGCAGCTTATGGCGAGCGGGGGGTCTCAGCACGCAGTATTTT
CASSLWRAGGLSTQYF
>TRBJ1-6|NA|TRBV18|NA
TGTGCCAGCTCACCATTAGGGGTCGGTCGAAATTCACCCCTCCACTTT
CASSPLGVGRNSPLHF
>TRBJ2-4|NA|TRBV19|NA
TGTGCCAGTAGTCAAACAGGAATGGGAAACATTCAGTACTTC
CASSQTGMGNIQYF
>TRBJ2-7|NA|TRBV11-2|NA
TGTGCCAGCAGCTTAGTCTCCCCTGAGAACGAGCAGTACTTC
CASSLVSPENEQYF
>TRBJ1-1|NA|TRBV19|once
TGTGCCAGTAGTATAGGACCAGGGGACAACACTGAAGCTTTCTTT
CASSIGPGDNTEAFF
>TRBJ1-1|NA|TRBV19|NA
TGTGCCAGTACTGGCGGATACACTGAAGCTTTCTTT
CASTGGYTEAFF
>TRBJ2-2|TRBD2|TRBV7-2|NA
TGTGCCAGCAGCCCCTTAGCGGGGGGGAACACCGGGGAGCTGTTTTTT
CASSPLAGGNTGELFF
>TRBJ2-3|TRBD1|TRBV7-2|NA
TGTGCCAGCAGCTTAGGGGGACAGAGAACAGATACGCAGTATTTT
CASSLGGQRTDTQYF
>TRBJ1-2|NA|TRBV21-1|NA
TGTGCCAGCCTCCCCCTCTTGGGACAGAACTATGGCTACACCTTC
CASLPLLGQNYGYTF
>TRBJ1-2|TRBD1|TRBV4-1|NA
TGCGCCAGCAGCCAAGACGCAGGGGGCGTCCTGGGGATTATTGGCTACACCTTC
CASSQDAGGVLGIIGYTF